The 24 T cell receptor beta chains in this list originate from one sample, sequenced in a study of follicular helper T cells after annual influenza vaccination. Documented time point: 2015-2016 season, 7 days after influenza vaccination. The assay was immunoSEQ multiplex PCR, and TCRdb's table has in-frame clones only and misses some. The sample has fewer than 9,000 clones; 88% are singletons. The specimen comprised CXCR5+ CD38- circulating T follicular helper cells from blood, sampled 7 days after influenza vaccination. Subset meaning: circulating Tfh, non-naive CD4+CXCR5+PD-1+ (ICOS+CD38+ or ICOS-CD38-). The source of these receptors is an adult who received the influenza vaccine.

The chain recombines TRBV30 with TRBJ2-3; D might be TRBD1 (6 bases). V was shortened by 7 bases and J by 4 bases, with 15 bases between the two germline ends. CDR1 is GTSNPN and CDR2 is SVGIG in the germline V gene (reference sequence). This CDR3 region has 13 residues. CDR3 nucleotides: TGTGCCTCCACAGGGTTTTGGGCAGATACGCAGTATTTT. It is translated as CASTGFWADTQYF.

J is TRBJ2-3 and V is TRBV30, with 11 bases aligning to TRBD2. The CDR3 is 15 amino acids. Germline V gene lookup returns CDR1 GTSNPN and CDR2 SVGIG (reference sequence). V was clipped by 4 bases and J by 0 bases; unmatched bases: 3. The CDR3 protein is CAWTTSGASTDTQYF. The DNA for the CDR3 is TGTGCCTGGACGACTAGCGGGGCTAGCACAGATACGCAGTATTTT.

The CDR3 bases are TGTGCCAGCAGCGACAGCGCCGGGACAGTTGAAGCTTTCTTT. Translation: CASSDSAGTVEAFF. The J gene is TRBJ1-1, the V gene TRBV7-9; TRBD1 matches at 7 bases. The germline CDR1 and CDR2 sequences are SEHNR and FQNEAQ (reference sequence). V shed 5 bases, J shed 7 bases, and the junction held 10 bases outside the gene matches. CDR3 size: 14 residues.

The V and J genes are TRBV5-1 and TRBJ2-2; possibly TRBD2 for D (5 bases). This CDR3 has 15 residues. Trimming pared 4 bases from V and 7 bases from J, leaving 17 bases between. The germline V gene encodes CDR1 SGHRS and CDR2 YFSETQ. This CDR3 is CASSGTSFSVGELFF. The CDR3 DNA reads TGCGCCAGCAGCGGCACTAGTTTTAGCGTCGGGGAGCTGTTTTTT.

The rearrangement joins TRBV30 to TRBJ2-5; either TRBD1 or TRBD2 may fit D (5 bases each). Trimming took 2 bases from V and 2 from J, leaving 9 bases between them. CDR3 length: 13 residues. Germline CDR1 is GTSNPN and CDR2 is SVGIG (reference sequence). CDR3 in DNA: TGTGCCTGGAGTACGGGGCCTCAAGAGACCCAGTACTTC. It translates to CAWSTGPQETQYF.

This chain joins TRBV5-1 and TRBJ2-1; no firm D call. V lost 1 base and J 8 bases, leaving 7 bases between the germline ends. Germline V gene sequence: CDR1 SGHRS, CDR2 YFSETQ. This CDR3 has 12 residues. CDR3 sequence: CASSLSRDEQFF. In nucleotides, the CDR3 is TGCGCCAGCAGCTTGTCCCGTGATGAGCAGTTCTTC.

The chain joins TRBV5-4 to TRBJ2-1; maybe TRBD2 (6 bases). The CDR3 spans 14 residues. Germline values: CDR1 SGHNT, CDR2 YYREEE (reference sequence). The V gene lost 0 bases and the J gene lost 6 bases, with 10 bases spanning the gap. CDR3 bases: TGTGCCAGCAGCTTGGTGGCGGGAACCAATGAGCAGTTCTTC. Protein sequence: CASSLVAGTNEQFF.

The rearrangement joins TRBV30 to TRBJ2-3; tentative D call: TRBD2 (5 bases). There are 16 residues in the CDR3. Germline V gives CDR1 GTSNPN, CDR2 SVGIG (reference sequence). Trimming took 2 bases from V and 4 from J, leaving 19 bases between them. In nucleotides, the CDR3 is TGTGCCTGGAGTTCACCGGACTTCCTCTGGGCAGATACGCAGTATTTT. Protein product: CAWSSPDFLWADTQYF.

The rearrangement links TRBV28 to TRBJ1-1, with a tentative D call TRBD1 (5 bases). The length of the CDR3 is 15 residues. Germline CDR1 and CDR2: MDHEN and SYDVKM. V shed 5 bases and J shed 3 bases, with 16 bases lying between them. The CDR3 region is CASSTTGTWYTEAFF. The CDR3 bases are TGTGCCAGCAGTACTACCGGGACGTGGTACACTGAAGCTTTCTTT.

The V and J genes are TRBV2 and TRBJ2-5; 7 nucleotides align to TRBD2. This CDR3 contains 16 residues. From germline, CDR1 is SNHLY and CDR2 FYNNEI. V was pared by 5 bases and J by 6 bases, with 15 bases of the junction left unmatched. CDR3 amino acids: CASSRGELSRQQTQYF. In nucleotides, the CDR3 is TGTGCCAGCAGTCGGGGGGAGTTAAGTAGGCAACAGACCCAGTACTTC.

The chain carries TRBV30 and TRBJ1-2, with D maybe TRBD1 (5 bases). The CDR3 consists of 12 residues. V was trimmed by 0 bases and J by 8 bases, leaving 10 bases between them. Per germline, CDR1 GTSNPN and CDR2 SVGIG (reference sequence). DNA for the CDR3: TGTGCCTGGAGTGTACGAAGGGACGGCTACACCTTC. Protein product: CAWSVRRDGYTF.

The chain has TRBV18 and TRBJ2-5; D uncertain. Trimming removed 2 bases at V and 1 base at J, with 2 bases between. There are 12 residues in the CDR3. In germline, CDR1 is KGHSH, CDR2 LQKENI. The CDR3 here is CASSPGQETQYF. The CDR3 DNA is TGTGCCAGCTCACCAGGCCAAGAGACCCAGTACTTC.

The CDR3 loop reads CANPGHPYEQYF. The CDR3 DNA is TGTGCCAATCCGGGCCACCCCTACGAGCAGTACTTC. V gene TRBV6-4 combines with J gene TRBJ2-7; D is unresolved. Trimming took 10 bases from V and 2 from J, leaving 12 bases between them. This CDR3 contains 12 residues. The germline CDR1 and CDR2 sequences are MRHNA and SNTAGT.

This rearrangement joins TRBV7-8 to TRBJ1-2; 7 positions agree with TRBD1. Germline V gives CDR1 SGHVS, CDR2 FQNEAQ. There are 13 residues in the CDR3. V gave up 5 bases and J gave up 2 bases; unmatched junction bases: 2. The CDR3 spells CASSPDRNYGYTF. The CDR3, as DNA: TGTGCCAGCAGCCCGGACAGGAACTATGGCTACACCTTC.

The chain couples TRBV7-3 to TRBJ2-6; perhaps TRBD1 as D (6 bases). From germline, CDR1 is SGHTA and CDR2 FQGTGA. Trimming took 3 bases from V and 2 from J, leaving 8 bases between them. This CDR3 comprises 15 residues. In nucleotides, the CDR3 is TGTGCCAGCAGCTTGGCAGGGGCTGGGGCCAACGTCCTGACTTTC. Amino acid sequence: CASSLAGAGANVLTF.

This chain joins TRBV27 and TRBJ1-2; weak D call: TRBD1 (5 bases). The CDR3 is 13 residues long. The germline V and J ends were trimmed by 2 bases and 4 bases, with 8 bases remaining between them. CDR1 MNHEY and CDR2 SMNVEV come from the germline V gene (reference sequence). The CDR3 loop reads CASSLGAAYGYTF. CDR3 sequence (DNA): TGTGCCAGCAGTTTAGGGGCAGCCTATGGCTACACCTTC.

This rearrangement joins TRBV27 to TRBJ2-7; a weak D match, TRBD1 (5 bases). V lost 7 bases, J lost 3 bases, and 16 bases lay in between. CDR3 size: 14 residues. The germline CDR1 and CDR2 sequences are MNHEY and SMNVEV (reference sequence). The CDR3 is CASTPVSGFYEQYV. The CDR3 region has the DNA TGTGCCAGCACCCCAGTCTCAGGGTTCTACGAGCAGTACGTC.

V is TRBV5-4 and J is TRBJ1-2; unclear D gene. Trimming left V 0 bases short and J 3 bases short, with 9 bases between. CDR3 length: 14 residues. The V gene's germline CDR1 is SGHNT and CDR2 YYREEE (reference sequence). As DNA, the CDR3 is TGTGCCAGCAGCTTGGGGGCGCCGGACTATGGCTACACCTTC. It yields the protein CASSLGAPDYGYTF.

The chain uses TRBV5-8 and TRBJ2-7; 9 bases fit TRBD1. CDR3 length: 15 amino acids. Germline-derived CDR1 and CDR2 are SGHTS and YDEGEE. After removal of 4 bases from V and 1 base from J, the junction contained 6 bases not matched to a gene. The CDR3 loop reads CASSRTGGRSYEQYF. The DNA of the CDR3 is TGTGCCAGCAGCCGTACAGGGGGCCGGTCCTACGAGCAGTACTTC.

J is TRBJ1-4 and V is TRBV9; TRBD1 is a possible D gene (5 bases). Germline V lookup: CDR1 SGDLS, CDR2 YYNGEE. This CDR3 has 15 residues. V lost 4 bases and J lost 3, with 13 bases in between. CDR3 nucleotide sequence: TGTGCCAGCAGCCCCTCGGGGGGGGCTAATGAAAAACTGTTTTTT. As protein: CASSPSGGANEKLFF.

V and J are TRBV28 and TRBJ1-5, with 9 bases lining up with TRBD1. In germline, CDR1 is MDHEN, CDR2 SYDVKM. V lost 6 bases and J lost 7; bases outside the gene matches: 13. The CDR3 sequence is 16 residues long. The CDR3 coding sequence is TGTGCCAGCAGCCCCGCCTCGACAGGGGGTGACCAGCCCCAGCATTTT. It yields the protein CASSPASTGGDQPQHF.

This chain uses TRBV2 with TRBJ2-7, with D unclear. This CDR3 has 13 amino acids. Per the germline V gene, CDR1 is SNHLY and CDR2 is FYNNEI. V dropped 8 bases and J dropped 5 bases, with 16 bases sitting between them. The chain's CDR3 is CASRIGPGDEQYF. The CDR3 DNA sequence: TGTGCCAGCCGGATCGGCCCAGGCGACGAGCAGTACTTC.

The chain recombines TRBV5-1 with TRBJ2-5; D may be TRBD1 (6 bases). Germline assignment: CDR1 SGHRS and CDR2 YFSETQ. The V end lost 3 bases, the J end lost 5 bases, and 14 bases lay between the germline ends. The CDR3 length is 14 residues. This CDR3 is CASSSARTVETQYF. CDR3 DNA: TGCGCCAGCAGCTCCGCCAGGACAGTGGAGACCCAGTACTTC.

This chain links TRBV6-1 with TRBJ1-1; D is undetermined. The CDR3 runs to 12 residues. Germline CDR1 reads MNHNS; CDR2 reads SASEGT. The V gene lost 2 bases and the J gene lost 10 bases, with 11 bases spanning the gap. The DNA of the CDR3 is TGTGCCAGCAGTGAATGGAGTCGTGGAGCTTTCTTT. Its protein is CASSEWSRGAFF.